The rows below give T cell receptor beta chains drawn from one sample of a study of blood T cell repertoires in COVID-19. The assay was immunoSEQ multiplex PCR, and TCRdb's table has in-frame clones only and misses some. The sample shows roughly 90,000 clones, 80% of them seen only once. The sequencing sample was made of peripheral blood. These receptors all come from a woman between 70 and 85 years old with acute or convalescent COVID-19. Both conserved end residues are trimmed from each CDR3. The D gene is left open where the match is weak. Size is stated for part of the rows, as once, few or many counts, or as a class when the clone is expanded.

clone_size,j_call,v_call,d_call,cdr3_aa
-,TRBJ2-1,TRBV3-1/TRBV3-2,-,ASSPPLAGYNEQF
once,TRBJ2-2,TRBV4-3,TRBD2,ASSRHILREGELF
-,TRBJ1-5,TRBV6-5,TRBD1,ASSLSGQGTNQPQH
-,TRBJ2-3,TRBV9,TRBD2,ASTRLAGGLGTDTQY
-,TRBJ2-3,TRBV27,TRBD2,ASRTSGRASTDTQY
few,TRBJ2-2,TRBV6-2/TRBV6-3,-,ASSTPGSTHTGELF
once,TRBJ1-1,TRBV5-1,-,ASSPGGGWVNTEAF
once,TRBJ1-4,TRBV6-6,-,ASSYSHRVNEKLF
-,TRBJ1-6,TRBV7-2,-,ASSLARTVRNSPLH
-,TRBJ1-4,TRBV13,-,ASSEGRGSEKLF
few,TRBJ2-7,TRBV5-1,TRBD2,ASSPGGGVPYEQY
-,TRBJ2-5,TRBV19,TRBD1,ASSITGTGETQY
-,TRBJ2-7,TRBV9,-,ASSVDGGAYEQY
-,TRBJ1-5,TRBV7-2,-,ASSLAWGEPQH
-,TRBJ1-1,TRBV4-1,-,ASSQVRQGGNTEAF
-,TRBJ2-7,TRBV27,-,ASSLGYRDYEQY
-,TRBJ1-2,TRBV6-5,-,ASSYRGTNYGYT
-,TRBJ2-1,TRBV7-9,-,ASSLEYRNNEQF
-,TRBJ1-1,TRBV9,-,ASSVGPGPSTEAF
few,TRBJ1-5,TRBV7-8,-,ASSLVVRGNQPQH
-,TRBJ1-1,TRBV7-9,TRBD1,ASSPDRANTEAF
-,TRBJ2-1,TRBV7-8,TRBD2,ASSPGLAVQF